The entry below describes one TCR beta chain. Its antigen is unidentified. These data belong to a study of cytomegalovirus exposure and HLA in healthy donors. Study information: Unique TCRs numbering about 87 million, obtained from HLA-typed donors, made up an early data release.

Donors had nominal health at sampling but likely had unrecorded immune exposures. Germline V gene sequence: CDR1 SGHTS, CDR2 YDEGEE. The V and J ends lost 0 bases and 4 bases, in that order; junction bases with no gene match: 10. This CDR3 is 18 amino acids long. The study's findings and limits: Serostatus for CMV was the only available immune exposure information. With later analysis, a missense DCLRE1C variant became linked to TCR beta V- and J-gene trimming.

PCR was performed using 60 Vbeta and 13 Jbeta primers. Only in-frame clones appear in the TCRdb table, and some are missing; sequencing was by immunoSEQ multiplex PCR. The table lists around 100,000 clones, about four fifths of them singletons. V and J are TRBV5-8 and TRBJ2-7, with 13 bases that match TRBD2. The sequenced sample consisted of PBMCs. The receptor's source is a woman between 65 and 79 years old in good health and CMV-seropositive. The CDR3 DNA sequence: TGTGCCAGCAGCTTGGAAAAACCCGGGACTAGCGGGAATTACGAGCAGTACTTC. Protein: CASSLEKPGTSGNYEQYF.